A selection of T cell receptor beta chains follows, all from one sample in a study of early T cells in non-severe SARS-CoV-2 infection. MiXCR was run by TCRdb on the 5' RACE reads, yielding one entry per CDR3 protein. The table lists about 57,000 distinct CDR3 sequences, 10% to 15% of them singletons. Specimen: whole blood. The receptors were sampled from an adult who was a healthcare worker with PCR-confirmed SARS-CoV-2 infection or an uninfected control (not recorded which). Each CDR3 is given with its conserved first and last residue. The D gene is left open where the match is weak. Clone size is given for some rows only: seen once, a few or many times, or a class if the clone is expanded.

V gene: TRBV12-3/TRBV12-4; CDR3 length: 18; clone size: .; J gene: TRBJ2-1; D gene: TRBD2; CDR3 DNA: TGTGCCAGCAGTTTGCGGCGGGGGGAATCATTATCCTACAATGAGCAGTTCTTC; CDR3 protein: CASSLRRGESLSYNEQFF
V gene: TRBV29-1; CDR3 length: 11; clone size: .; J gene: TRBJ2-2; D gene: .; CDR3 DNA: TGCAGCGTCGGACGGGCCGGGGAGCTGTTTTTT; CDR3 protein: CSVGRAGELFF
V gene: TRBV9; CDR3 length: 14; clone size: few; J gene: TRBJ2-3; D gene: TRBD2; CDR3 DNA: TGTGCCAGCAGCGTACGGACTAGCGGGGGTACGCAGTATTTT; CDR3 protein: CASSVRTSGGTQYF
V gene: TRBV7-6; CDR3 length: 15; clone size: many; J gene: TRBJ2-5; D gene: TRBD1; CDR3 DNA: TGTGCCAGCAGCCTAGGACAGGGCAGGATGGAGACCCAGTACTTC; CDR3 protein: CASSLGQGRMETQYF
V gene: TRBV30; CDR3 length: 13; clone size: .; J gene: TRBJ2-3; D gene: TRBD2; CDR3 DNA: TGTGCCTGGAATCTCGCGGGAGCAGATACGCAGTATTTT; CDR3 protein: CAWNLAGADTQYF
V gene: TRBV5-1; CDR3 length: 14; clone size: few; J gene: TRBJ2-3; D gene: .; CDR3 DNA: TGCGCCAGCAGCTTGGCGGCAGGGATAGATACGCAGTATTTT; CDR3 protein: CASSLAAGIDTQYF
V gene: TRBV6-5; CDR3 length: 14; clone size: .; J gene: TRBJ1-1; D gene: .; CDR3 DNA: TGTGCCAGCAGTTATTCCCGAGGGGACACTGAAGCTTTCTTT; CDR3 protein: CASSYSRGDTEAFF
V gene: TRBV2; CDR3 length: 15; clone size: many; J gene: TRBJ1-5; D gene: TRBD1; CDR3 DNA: TGTGCCAGCAGATGGACAGGGGTGCAGAATCAGCCCCAGCATTTT; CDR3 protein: CASRWTGVQNQPQHF
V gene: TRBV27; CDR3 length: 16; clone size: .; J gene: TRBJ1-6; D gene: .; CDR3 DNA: TGTGCCAGCAGTTCCGGACGGAGCTCCTATAATTCACCCCTCCACTTT; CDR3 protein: CASSSGRSSYNSPLHF
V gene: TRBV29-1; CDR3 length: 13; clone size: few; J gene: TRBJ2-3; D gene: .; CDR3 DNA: TGCAGCGTTGATACCCTAGGTTCAGATACGCAGTATTTT; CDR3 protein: CSVDTLGSDTQYF
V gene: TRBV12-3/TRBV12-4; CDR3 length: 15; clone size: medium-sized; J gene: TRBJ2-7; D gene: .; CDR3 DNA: TGTGCCAGCAGTTCTGGGGAGACCAGCTCCTACGAGCAGTACTTC; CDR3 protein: CASSSGETSSYEQYF
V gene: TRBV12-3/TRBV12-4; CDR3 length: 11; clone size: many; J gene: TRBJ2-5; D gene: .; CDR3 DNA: TGTGCCAGCAGCCGGAAAGAGACCCAGTACTTC; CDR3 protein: CASSRKETQYF
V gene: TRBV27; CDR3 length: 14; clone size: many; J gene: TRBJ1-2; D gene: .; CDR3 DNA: TGTGCCAGCAGTTTATCCCAGGGGTTCTATGGCTACACCTTC; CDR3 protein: CASSLSQGFYGYTF
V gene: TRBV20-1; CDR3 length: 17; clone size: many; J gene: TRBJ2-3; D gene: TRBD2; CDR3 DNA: TGCAGTGCCGCGGGAGTCGGGACTAGCTATCCGGCAGATACGCAGTATTTT; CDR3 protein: CSAAGVGTSYPADTQYF
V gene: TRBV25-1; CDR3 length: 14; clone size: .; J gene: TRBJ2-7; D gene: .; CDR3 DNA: TGTGCCAGCAGTGAAACAGGGAGTCTACGGGAGCAGTACTTC; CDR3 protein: CASSETGSLREQYF
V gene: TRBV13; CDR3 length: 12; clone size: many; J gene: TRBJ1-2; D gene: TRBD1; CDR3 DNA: TGTGCCAGCAGCGGCAGGGGGTCTGGCTACACCTTC; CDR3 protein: CASSGRGSGYTF
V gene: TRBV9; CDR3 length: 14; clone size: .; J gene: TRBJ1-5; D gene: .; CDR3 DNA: TGTGCCAGCAGCGCAGGGCCGAGCAATCAGCCCCAGCATTTT; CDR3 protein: CASSAGPSNQPQHF
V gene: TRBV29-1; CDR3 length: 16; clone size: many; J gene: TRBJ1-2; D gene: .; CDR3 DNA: TGCAGCGTTGAAGATCGGGGCAAAAAGCCGAACTATGGCTACACCTTC; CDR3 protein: CSVEDRGKKPNYGYTF
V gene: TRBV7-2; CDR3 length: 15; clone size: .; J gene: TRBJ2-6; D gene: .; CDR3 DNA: TGTGCCAGCAGCTTAAGCAGGGCTGGGGCCAACGTCCTGACTTTC; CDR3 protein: CASSLSRAGANVLTF
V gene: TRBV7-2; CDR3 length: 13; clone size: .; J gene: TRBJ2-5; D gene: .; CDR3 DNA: TGTGCCAGCAGCTCCAGGGCGCGAGAGACCCAGTACTTC; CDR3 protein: CASSSRARETQYF
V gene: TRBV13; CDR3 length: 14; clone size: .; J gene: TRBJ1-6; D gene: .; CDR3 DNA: TGTGCCAGCAGCTTAGAGGGAGATAATTCACCCCTCCACTTT; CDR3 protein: CASSLEGDNSPLHF
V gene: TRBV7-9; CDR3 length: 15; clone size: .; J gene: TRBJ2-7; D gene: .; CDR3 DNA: TGTGCCAGCAGCTCGACCGGGGCTCACTCCTACGAGCAGTACTTC; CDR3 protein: CASSSTGAHSYEQYF
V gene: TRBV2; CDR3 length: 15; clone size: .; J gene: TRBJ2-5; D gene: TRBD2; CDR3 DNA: TGTGCCAGCAGGGGAACTAGCGGGATTAAAGAGACCCAGTACTTC; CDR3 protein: CASRGTSGIKETQYF
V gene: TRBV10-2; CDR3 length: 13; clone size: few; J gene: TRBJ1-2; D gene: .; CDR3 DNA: TGCGCCACCCTCCTGACAGGCAACTATGGCTACACCTTC; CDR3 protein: CATLLTGNYGYTF
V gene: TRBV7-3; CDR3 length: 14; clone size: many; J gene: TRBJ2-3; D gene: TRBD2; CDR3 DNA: TGTGCCAGTGGGACTAGCGGGGGGGCAGATACGCAGTATTTT; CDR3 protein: CASGTSGGADTQYF
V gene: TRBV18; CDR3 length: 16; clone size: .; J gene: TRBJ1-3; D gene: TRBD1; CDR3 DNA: TGTGCCAGCTCACCCCAGGCCGGGACAGGGGGCAACACCATATATTTT; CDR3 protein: CASSPQAGTGGNTIYF
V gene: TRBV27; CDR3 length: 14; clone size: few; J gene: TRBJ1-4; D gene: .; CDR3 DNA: TGTGCCAGCAGTTTAGGAGTGATTAATGAAAAACTGTTTTTT; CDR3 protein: CASSLGVINEKLFF
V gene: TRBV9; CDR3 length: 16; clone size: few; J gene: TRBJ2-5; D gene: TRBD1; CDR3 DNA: TGTGCCAGCAGCTCTGGGACAGGTCTGTACCAAGAGACCCAGTACTTC; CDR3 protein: CASSSGTGLYQETQYF
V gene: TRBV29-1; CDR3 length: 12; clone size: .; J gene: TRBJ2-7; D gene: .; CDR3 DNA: TGCAGCGTTGAAGTCGGGGTGTACGAGCAGTACTTC; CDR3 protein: CSVEVGVYEQYF
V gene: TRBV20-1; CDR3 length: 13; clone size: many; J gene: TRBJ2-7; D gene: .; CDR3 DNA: TGCAGTGCTAGCGTTGGCAGCCCCTACGAGCAGTACTTC; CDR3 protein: CSASVGSPYEQYF
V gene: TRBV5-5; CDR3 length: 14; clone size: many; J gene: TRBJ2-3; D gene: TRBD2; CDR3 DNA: TGTGCCAGCAGCCCCAGCGGGGTCGCAGATACGCAGTATTTT; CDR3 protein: CASSPSGVADTQYF
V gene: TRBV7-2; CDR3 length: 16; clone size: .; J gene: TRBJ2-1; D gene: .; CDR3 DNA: TGTGCCAGCAGCTTACGTTGGTCAAGCTCCTACAATGAGCAGTTCTTC; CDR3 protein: CASSLRWSSSYNEQFF
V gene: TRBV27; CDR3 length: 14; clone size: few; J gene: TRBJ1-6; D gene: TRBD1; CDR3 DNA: TGTGCCAGCAGTCCGGGACAGTTTTCCTCACCCCTCCACTTT; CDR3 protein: CASSPGQFSSPLHF
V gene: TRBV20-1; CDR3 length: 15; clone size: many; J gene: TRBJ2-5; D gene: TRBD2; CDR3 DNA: TGCAGTGCTAGAGATCTGCGGGGGGGAGAAGAGACCCAGTACTTC; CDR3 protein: CSARDLRGGEETQYF
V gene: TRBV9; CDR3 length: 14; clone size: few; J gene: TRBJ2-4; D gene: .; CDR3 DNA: TGTGCCAGCAGCATAGGGGGGTCCTCCAACATTCAGTACTTC; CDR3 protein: CASSIGGSSNIQYF
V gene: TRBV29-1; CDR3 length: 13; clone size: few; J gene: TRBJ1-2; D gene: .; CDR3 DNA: TGCAGCGTTGAAAACCGCCCTAACTATGGCTACACCTTC; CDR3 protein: CSVENRPNYGYTF
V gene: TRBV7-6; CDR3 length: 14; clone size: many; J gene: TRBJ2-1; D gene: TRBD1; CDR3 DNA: TGTGCCAGCAGCTTAACCGGGACAGGTGGTGAGCAGTTCTTC; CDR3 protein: CASSLTGTGGEQFF
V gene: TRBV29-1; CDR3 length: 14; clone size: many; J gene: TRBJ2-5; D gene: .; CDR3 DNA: TGCAGCGTTGAAGAGGCGGACCTCCAAGAGACCCAGTACTTC; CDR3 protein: CSVEEADLQETQYF
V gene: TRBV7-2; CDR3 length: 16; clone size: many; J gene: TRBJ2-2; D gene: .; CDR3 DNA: TGTGCCAGCAGCTTAGGGGGCTGGTTGAGGACCGGGGAGCTGTTTTTT; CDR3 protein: CASSLGGWLRTGELFF
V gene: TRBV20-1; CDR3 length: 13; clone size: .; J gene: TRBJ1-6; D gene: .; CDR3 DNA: TGCAGTGCTAGACAGCGATATAATTCACCCCTCCACTTT; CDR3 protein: CSARQRYNSPLHF
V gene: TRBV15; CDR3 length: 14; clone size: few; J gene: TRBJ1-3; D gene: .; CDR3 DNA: TGTGCCACCAGCGGAGGGAGTGGGGGAAACACCATATATTTT; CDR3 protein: CATSGGSGGNTIYF
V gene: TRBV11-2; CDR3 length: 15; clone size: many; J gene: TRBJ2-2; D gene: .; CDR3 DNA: TGTGCCAGCAGCCCTAATACAGGGAGCACCGGGGAGCTGTTTTTT; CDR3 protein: CASSPNTGSTGELFF
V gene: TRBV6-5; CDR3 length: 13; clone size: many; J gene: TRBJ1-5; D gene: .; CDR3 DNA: TGTGCCAGCAGTATGGAGCTCAATCAGCCCCAGCATTTT; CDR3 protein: CASSMELNQPQHF
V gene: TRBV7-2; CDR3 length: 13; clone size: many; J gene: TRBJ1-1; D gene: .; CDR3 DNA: TGTGCCAGCAGCTTAGCGCAAGGCACTGAAGCTTTCTTT; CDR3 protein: CASSLAQGTEAFF
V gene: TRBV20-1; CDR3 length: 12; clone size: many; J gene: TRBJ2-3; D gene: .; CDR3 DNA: TGCAGTGCAAGGGTGGGCACAGATACGCAGTATTTT; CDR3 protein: CSARVGTDTQYF
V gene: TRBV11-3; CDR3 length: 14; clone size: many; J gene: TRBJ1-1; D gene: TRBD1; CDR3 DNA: TGTGCCAGCAGCCCGACAGGGTTAGTCACTGAAGCTTTCTTT; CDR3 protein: CASSPTGLVTEAFF
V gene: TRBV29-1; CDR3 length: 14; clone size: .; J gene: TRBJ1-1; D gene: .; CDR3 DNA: TGCAGCGTTGAAGAGCAGCGGCGGAGGACTGAAGCTTTCTTT; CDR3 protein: CSVEEQRRRTEAFF
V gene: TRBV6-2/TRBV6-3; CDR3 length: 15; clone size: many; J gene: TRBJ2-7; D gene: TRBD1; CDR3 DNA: TGTGCCAGCAGCCGCCTTTGGGGACAGGACTACGAGCAGTACTTC; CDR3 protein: CASSRLWGQDYEQYF
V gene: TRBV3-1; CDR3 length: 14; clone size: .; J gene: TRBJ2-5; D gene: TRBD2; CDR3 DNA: TGTGCCAGCAGCCAGCTAGCGGGGCCAGAGACCCAGTACTTC; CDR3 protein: CASSQLAGPETQYF
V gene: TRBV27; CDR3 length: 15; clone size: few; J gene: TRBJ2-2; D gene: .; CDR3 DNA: TGTGCCAGCAGTTTCTCGGTGGCGAACACCGGGGAGCTGTTTTTT; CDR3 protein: CASSFSVANTGELFF
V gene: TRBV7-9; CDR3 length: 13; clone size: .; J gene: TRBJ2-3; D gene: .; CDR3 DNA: TGTGCCGGGACGGGGGCGGCCACAGATACGCAGTATTTT; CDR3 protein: CAGTGAATDTQYF
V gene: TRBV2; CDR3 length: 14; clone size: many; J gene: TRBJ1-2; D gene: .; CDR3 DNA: TGTGCCAGCAGCGCCCACTCGGGCAGGGGAGGCTACACCTTC; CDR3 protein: CASSAHSGRGGYTF
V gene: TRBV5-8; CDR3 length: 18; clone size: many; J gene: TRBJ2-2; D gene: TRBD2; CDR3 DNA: TGTGCCAGCAGCATCGAACTAGCGGGGGCCTCGAACACCGGGGAGCTGTTTTTT; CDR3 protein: CASSIELAGASNTGELFF
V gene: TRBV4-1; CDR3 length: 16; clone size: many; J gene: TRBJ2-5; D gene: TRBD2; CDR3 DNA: TGCGCCAGCAGCCAAGTGACTAGCGGGGGGCAAGAGACCCAGTACTTC; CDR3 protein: CASSQVTSGGQETQYF
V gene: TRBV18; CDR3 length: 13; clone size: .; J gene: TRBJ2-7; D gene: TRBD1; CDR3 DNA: TGTGCCAGCTCTCCAACCACAGGGGGCGAGCAGTACTTC; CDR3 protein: CASSPTTGGEQYF
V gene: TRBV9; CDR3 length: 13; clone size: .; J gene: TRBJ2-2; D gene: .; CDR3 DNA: TGTGCCAGCAGCGTAGTTCTGACGGGGGAGCTGTTTTTT; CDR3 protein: CASSVVLTGELFF
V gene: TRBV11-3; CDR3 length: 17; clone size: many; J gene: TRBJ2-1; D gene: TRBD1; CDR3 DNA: TGTGCCAGCAGCTCCAGACAGGGGAACAACTTCTACAATGAGCAGTTCTTC; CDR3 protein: CASSSRQGNNFYNEQFF